This passage covers 2 T cell receptor beta chains from one sample sequenced in a study of CD8+ T cells in alopecia areata. After isolation, RNA underwent reverse transcription to generate cDNA as the sequencing template. Generated by immunoSEQ multiplex PCR, the TCRdb table keeps only in-frame clones and is missing some. The record shows about 270,000 clones for this sample, with no singletons present. CD4, CD8alpha, NKG2D, NKG2ACE and other markers guided sorting of pooled cutaneous lymph node cells. Sequenced input: CD4+ T cells sorted from a lymph node. The receptor set was obtained from a C3H/HeJ mouse with alopecia areata. This line is of MHC haplotype H2-k.

The table lists this clone with many counts. Mouse gene names and germline throughout. The read terminates 4 residues before the CDR3 end, so the remaining end is supplied by the germline J gene. Distinct nucleotide sequences in the sample also encode this CDR3. The chain couples TRBV1 to TRBJ2-1; 10 bases line up with TRBD2. V gave up 0 bases and J gave up 1 base; unmatched junction bases: 0. The germline V gene encodes CDR1 NSQYPW and CDR2 LRSPGD (reference sequence). This CDR3 has 16 residues. The sequenced CDR3 bases are TGCACCTGCAGTGCAGACTGGGGGGGCAACTATGCT. Translating it yields CTCSADWGGNYA. The entire CDR3 protein is CTCSADWGGNYAEQFF.

Remarks on this clone: Any gene name here is a mouse gene name. The CDR3 end falls 4 residues outside the read, so it is completed with the germline J gene. The sample holds other DNA sequences that translate to the same CDR3. The chain is built from TRBV1 and TRBJ2-3; 7 nucleotides line up with TRBD2. Germline V gives CDR1 NSQYPW, CDR2 LRSPGD (reference sequence). The CDR3 sequence is 16 residues long. Unmatched junction bases numbered 4, after V lost 1 base and J lost 0 bases. The CDR3 loop reads CTCSAGTGTSAETLYF. CDR3 bases read: TGCACCTGCAGTGCAGGGACTGGCACTAGTGCAGAA. Supplemented by reference TRBV1 and TRBJ2-3, the full variable domain reads VTLLEQNPRWRLVPRGQAVNLRCILKNSQYPWMSWYQQDLQKQLQWLFTLRSPGDKEVKSLPGADYLATRVTDTELRLQVANMSQGRTLYCTCSAGTGTSAETLYFGSGTRLTVL.